This TCR beta chain is from a study of spatial heterogeneity in lung cancer (dated by TCRdb to the late 2010s). Regarding the study in general: The donors were around 69 patients from the lung TRACERx cohort who had early-stage, untreated non-small cell lung cancer. More beta-chain than alpha-chain transcripts were consistently detected, likely reflecting higher beta-chain transcript abundance. In the raw uncorrected reads, each unique combination of TCR and UMI appeared more than ten times on average. TCR alpha and beta repertoires were quantitatively compared across multiple tumor regions, matched nontumor lung and blood in non-small cell lung cancer. At surgery, both alpha and beta chains were TCR-sequenced in 220 tumor regions, about 64 matched nontumor lung samples and some 56 PBMC samples. Follow-up PBMC samples were sequenced whenever available, with the median time to follow-up being approximately 2 years after resection. TCR repertoire features were related to nonsynonymous mutation counts determined by whole-exome sequencing of tumor tissue.

The protocol used for the library was 5' RACE. The instrument given in TCRdb is NextSeq 500. To allow correction of PCR and sequencing errors, the TCR library protocol tagged every TCR cDNA molecule with a unique molecular identifier. In the paper's pipeline: Decombinator tools were used for TCR identification, UMI-based error correction and CDR3 extraction. TCRs above a frequency of 2 per 1,000, corresponding to the top 1% of the tumor frequency distribution, were defined as expanded. Each repertoire was subsampled 100 times to 5,000 TCRs, after which Renyi diversity was computed with the R vegan package. CDR3 similarity networks were built from amino acid triplet string-kernel similarity, with CDR3s being connected when pairwise similarity was above 0.82. Using fastp at Q25 and MiXCR, TCRdb reprocessed the public reads and kept productive beta chains. Entries that share a CDR3 protein sequence are merged under the most common genes and DNA. These V and J calls are TCRdb output, not the study's own analysis. The sample records under 30,000 distinct CDR3 sequences, approximately 5.5% of which are singletons. The ten largest make up 20% to 25% of the sample.

The label giving this sample's time point can be read as: blood at routine non-recurrence follow-up after resection. Whole RNA extracted from tumor and nontumor lung tissue, or from cryopreserved PBMC samples, was used for TCR sequencing without cell sorting. Only patients with enough RNA available from two or more tumor regions were chosen for TCR sequencing. Per the germline V gene, SGHVS is the CDR1 and FQNEAQ is the CDR2. The CDR3 has 13 amino acids, counting the end cysteine and phenylalanine. Only the CDR3 DNA stays, 39 bases, in frame from base 1. Relative to germline, V is 5 bases shorter and J is 5 bases shorter, with 11 bases between their ends. What the study reported, not specific to this receptor: Confirming at a functional level the hypothesis that regional TCRs recognize regional mutations was considered to require additional single-cell paired TCR alpha and beta sequencing. Ubiquitous expanded tumor TCRs were found in blood more often at tumor resection than at routine follow-up. Only approximately 13 patients were included in the comparisons of baseline and follow-up blood repertoires.

In the case of this clonotype: It lacks a known antigen. No base-level quality is on record; no much larger clone is a single base apart.

Material: PBMCs, obtained at follow-up. This clonotype was sampled from a male donor with early-stage non-small cell lung cancer. The receptor chain draws on TRBV7-8 and TRBJ2-3; no D gene can be assigned with confidence. CDR3 protein: CASSRTRGDTQYF. The DNA is TGTGCCAGCAGCCGTACCCGTGGAGATACGCAGTATTTT.